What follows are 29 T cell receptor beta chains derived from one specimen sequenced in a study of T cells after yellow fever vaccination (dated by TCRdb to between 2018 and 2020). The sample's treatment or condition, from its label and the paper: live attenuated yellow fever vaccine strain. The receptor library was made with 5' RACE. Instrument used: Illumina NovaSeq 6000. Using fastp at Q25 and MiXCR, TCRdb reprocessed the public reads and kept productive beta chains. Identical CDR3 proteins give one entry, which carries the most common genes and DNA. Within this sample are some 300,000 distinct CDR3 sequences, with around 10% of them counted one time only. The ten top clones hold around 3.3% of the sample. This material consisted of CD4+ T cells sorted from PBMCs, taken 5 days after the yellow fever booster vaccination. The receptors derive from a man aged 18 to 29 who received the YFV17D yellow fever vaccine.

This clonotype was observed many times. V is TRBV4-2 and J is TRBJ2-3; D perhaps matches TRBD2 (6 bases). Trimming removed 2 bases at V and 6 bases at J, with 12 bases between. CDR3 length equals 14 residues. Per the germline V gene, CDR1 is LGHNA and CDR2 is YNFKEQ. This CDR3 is CASSQTGVGDTQYF. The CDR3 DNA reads TGTGCCAGCAGCCAAACGGGGGTGGGCGATACGCAGTATTTT.

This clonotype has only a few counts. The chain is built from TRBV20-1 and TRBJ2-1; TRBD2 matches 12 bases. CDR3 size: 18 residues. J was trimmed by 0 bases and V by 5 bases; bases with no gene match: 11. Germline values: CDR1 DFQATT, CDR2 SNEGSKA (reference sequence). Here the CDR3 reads CSALGLAGPRSSYNEQFF. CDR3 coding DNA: TGCAGTGCTTTAGGACTAGCGGGGCCCCGGAGCTCCTACAATGAGCAGTTCTTC.

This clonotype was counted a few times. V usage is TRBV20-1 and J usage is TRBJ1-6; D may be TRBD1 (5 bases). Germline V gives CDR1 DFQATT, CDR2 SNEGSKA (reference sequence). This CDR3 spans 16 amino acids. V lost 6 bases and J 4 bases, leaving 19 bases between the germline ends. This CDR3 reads CSAPFRGESYNSPLHF. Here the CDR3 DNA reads TGCAGTGCCCCCTTTCGGGGGGAGTCGTATAATTCACCCCTCCACTTT.

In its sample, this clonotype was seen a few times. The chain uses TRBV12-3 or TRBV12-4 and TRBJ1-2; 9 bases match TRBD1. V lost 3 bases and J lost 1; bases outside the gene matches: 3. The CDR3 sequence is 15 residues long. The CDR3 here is CASSFDRGGNYGYTF. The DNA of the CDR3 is TGTGCCAGCAGTTTCGACAGGGGGGGTAACTATGGCTACACCTTC.

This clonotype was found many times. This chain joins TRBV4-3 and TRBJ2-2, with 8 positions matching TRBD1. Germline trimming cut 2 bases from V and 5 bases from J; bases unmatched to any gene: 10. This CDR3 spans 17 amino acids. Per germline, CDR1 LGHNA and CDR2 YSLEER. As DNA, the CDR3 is TGCGCCAGCAGCCAATACGTGGACAGGGTGGAAACCGGGGAGCTGTTTTTT. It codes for CASSQYVDRVETGELFF.

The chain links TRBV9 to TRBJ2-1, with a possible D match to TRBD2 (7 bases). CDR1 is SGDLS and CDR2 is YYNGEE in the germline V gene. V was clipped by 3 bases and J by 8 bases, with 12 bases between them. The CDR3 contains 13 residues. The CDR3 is CASSARGAHEQFF. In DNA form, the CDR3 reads TGTGCCAGCAGCGCCCGGGGGGCTCATGAGCAGTTCTTC.

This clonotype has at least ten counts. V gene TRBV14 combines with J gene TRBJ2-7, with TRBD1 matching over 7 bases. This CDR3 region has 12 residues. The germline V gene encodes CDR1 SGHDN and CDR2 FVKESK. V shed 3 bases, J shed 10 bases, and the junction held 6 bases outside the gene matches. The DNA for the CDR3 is TGTGCCAGCAGCCAGGACAGGTCTACTCAGTACGTC. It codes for CASSQDRSTQYV.

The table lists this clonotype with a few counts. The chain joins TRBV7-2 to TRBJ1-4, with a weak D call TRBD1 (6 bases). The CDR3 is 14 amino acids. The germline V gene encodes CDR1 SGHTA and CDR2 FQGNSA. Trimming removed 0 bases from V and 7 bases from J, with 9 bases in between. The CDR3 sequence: CASSLAQGSEKLFF. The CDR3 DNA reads TGTGCCAGCAGCTTAGCACAGGGCAGTGAAAAACTGTTTTTT.

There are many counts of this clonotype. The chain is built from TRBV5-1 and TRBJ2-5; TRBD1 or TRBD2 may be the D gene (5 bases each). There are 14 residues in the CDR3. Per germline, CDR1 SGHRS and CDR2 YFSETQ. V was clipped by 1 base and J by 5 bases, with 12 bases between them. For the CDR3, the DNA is TGCGCCAGCAGCTTGTTGGGACCGGTTGAGACCCAGTACTTC. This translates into CASSLLGPVETQYF.

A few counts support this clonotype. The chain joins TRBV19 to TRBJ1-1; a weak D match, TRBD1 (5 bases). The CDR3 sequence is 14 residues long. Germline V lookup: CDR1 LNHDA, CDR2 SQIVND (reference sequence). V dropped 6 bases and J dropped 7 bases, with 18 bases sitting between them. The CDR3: CASSERARVVEAFF. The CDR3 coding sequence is TGTGCCAGTAGCGAAAGAGCCAGGGTGGTTGAAGCTTTCTTT.

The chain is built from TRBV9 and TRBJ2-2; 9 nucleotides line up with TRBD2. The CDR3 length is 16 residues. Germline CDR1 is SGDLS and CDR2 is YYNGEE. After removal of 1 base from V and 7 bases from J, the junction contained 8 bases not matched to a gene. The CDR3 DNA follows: TGTGCCAGCAGCGTATACGCGGGGGGGCACGACGGGGAGCTGTTTTTT. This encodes CASSVYAGGHDGELFF.

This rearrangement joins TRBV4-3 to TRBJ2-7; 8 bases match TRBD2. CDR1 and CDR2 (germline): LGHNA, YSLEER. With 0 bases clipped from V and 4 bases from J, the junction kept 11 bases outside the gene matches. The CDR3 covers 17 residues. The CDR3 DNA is TGCGCCAGCAGCCAAGAATACGTAGCGGGGTGGTTATACGAGCAGTACTTC. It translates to CASSQEYVAGWLYEQYF.

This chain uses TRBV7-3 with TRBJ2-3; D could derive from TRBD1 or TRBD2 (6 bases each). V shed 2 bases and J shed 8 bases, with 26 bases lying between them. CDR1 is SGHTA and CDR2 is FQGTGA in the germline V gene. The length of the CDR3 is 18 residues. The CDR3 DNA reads TGTGCCAGCAGCTTAGGTCCCGCTCCCGGGGGCCAACCGGGTACGCAGTATTTT. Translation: CASSLGPAPGGQPGTQYF.

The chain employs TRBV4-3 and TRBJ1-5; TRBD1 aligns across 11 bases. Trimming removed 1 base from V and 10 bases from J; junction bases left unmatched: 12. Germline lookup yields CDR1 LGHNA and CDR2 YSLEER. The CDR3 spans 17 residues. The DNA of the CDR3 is TGCGCCAGCAGCCAAGGACTCCCCGGGACAGGGGGTCTTCCCCAGCATTTT. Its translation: CASSQGLPGTGGLPQHF.

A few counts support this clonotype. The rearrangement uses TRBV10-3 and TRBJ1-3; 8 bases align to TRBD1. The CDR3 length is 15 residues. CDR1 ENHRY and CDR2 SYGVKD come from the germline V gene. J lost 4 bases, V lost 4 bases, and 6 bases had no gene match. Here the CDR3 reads CAISGQGTPGNTIYF. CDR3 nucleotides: TGTGCCATCAGTGGACAGGGGACCCCGGGAAACACCATATATTTT.

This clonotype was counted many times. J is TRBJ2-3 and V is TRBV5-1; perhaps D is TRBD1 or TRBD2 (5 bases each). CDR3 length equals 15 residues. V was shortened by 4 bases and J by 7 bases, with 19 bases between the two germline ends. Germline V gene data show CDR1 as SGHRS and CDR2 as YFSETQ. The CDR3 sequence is CASSTGTPGRNTQYF. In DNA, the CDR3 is TGCGCCAGCAGCACCGGGACGCCGGGCAGGAATACGCAGTATTTT.

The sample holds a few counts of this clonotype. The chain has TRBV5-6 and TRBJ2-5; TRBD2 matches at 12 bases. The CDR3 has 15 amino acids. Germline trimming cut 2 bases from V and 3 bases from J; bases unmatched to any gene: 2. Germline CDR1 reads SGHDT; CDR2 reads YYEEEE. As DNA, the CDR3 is TGTGCCAGCAGCTTCCCTAGCGGGGGGGAAGAGACCCAGTACTTC. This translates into CASSFPSGGEETQYF.

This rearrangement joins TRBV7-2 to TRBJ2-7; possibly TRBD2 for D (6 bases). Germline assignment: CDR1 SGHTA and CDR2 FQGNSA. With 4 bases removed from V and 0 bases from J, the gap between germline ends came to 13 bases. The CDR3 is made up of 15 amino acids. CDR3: CASSSAGLNSYEQYF. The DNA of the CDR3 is TGTGCCAGCAGCTCGGCGGGGTTAAACTCCTACGAGCAGTACTTC.

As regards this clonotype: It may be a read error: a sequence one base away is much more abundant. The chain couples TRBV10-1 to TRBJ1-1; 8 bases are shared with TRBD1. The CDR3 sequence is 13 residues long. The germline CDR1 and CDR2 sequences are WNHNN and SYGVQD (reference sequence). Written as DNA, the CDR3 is TGCGCCAGCAGTGAGTGGACAGGGTCATCTCCTCTCTTT. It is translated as CASSEWTGSSPLF.

The CDR3 bases are TGCAGTGCTAGCCCTCTTAATTCACCCCTCCACTTT. Amino acids: CSASPLNSPLHF. This sequence joins TRBV20-1 and TRBJ1-6; D unclear. V lost 3 bases to trimming and J lost 6 bases, with 6 bases between them. CDR1 DFQATT and CDR2 SNEGSKA come from the germline V gene (reference sequence). CDR3 length: 12 residues.

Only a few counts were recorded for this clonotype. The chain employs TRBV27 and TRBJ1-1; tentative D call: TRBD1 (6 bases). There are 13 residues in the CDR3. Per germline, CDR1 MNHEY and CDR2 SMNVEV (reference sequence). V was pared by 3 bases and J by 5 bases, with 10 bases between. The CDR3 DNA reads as TGTGCCAGCAGTTTTCGGAGGGGGACTGAAGCTTTCTTT. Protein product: CASSFRRGTEAFF.

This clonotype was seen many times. The CDR3 nucleotides read TGTGCCAGTAGTCTAGCGGGGGTTCAAGAGACCCAGTACTTC. Translated, it gives CASSLAGVQETQYF. The chain couples TRBV19 to TRBJ2-5; 10 bases agree with TRBD2. Per the germline V gene, CDR1 is LNHDA and CDR2 is SQIVND (reference sequence). The CDR3 contains 14 residues. V lost 5 bases to trimming and J lost 2 bases; unmatched junction nucleotides: 2. The full variable domain, with the rest looked up from reference TRBV19 and TRBJ2-5, is DGGITQSPKYLFRKEGQNVTLSCEQNLNHDAMYWYRQDPGQGLRLIYYSQIVNDFQKGDIAEGYSVSREKKESFPLTVTSAQKNPTAFYLCASSLAGVQETQYFGPGTRLLVL.

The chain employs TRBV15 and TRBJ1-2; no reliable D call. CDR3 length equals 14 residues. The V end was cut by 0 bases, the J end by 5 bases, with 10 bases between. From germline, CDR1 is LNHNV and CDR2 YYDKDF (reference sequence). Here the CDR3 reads CATSRDKAVYGYTF. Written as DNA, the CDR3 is TGTGCCACCAGCAGAGATAAGGCAGTGTATGGCTACACCTTC. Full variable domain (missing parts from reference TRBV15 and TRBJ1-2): DAMVIQNPRYQVTQFGKPVTLSCSQTLNHNVMYWYQQKSSQAPKLLFHYYDKDFNNEADTPDNFQSRRPNTSFCFLDIRSPGLGDTAMYLCATSRDKAVYGYTFGSGTRLTVV.

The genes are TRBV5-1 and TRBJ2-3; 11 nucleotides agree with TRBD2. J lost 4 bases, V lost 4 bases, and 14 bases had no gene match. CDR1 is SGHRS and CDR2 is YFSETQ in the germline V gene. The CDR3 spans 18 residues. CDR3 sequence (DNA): TGCGCCAGCAGCCCCGGTGCTCTAGCGGGGGGATCATCAGATACGCAGTATTTT. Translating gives CASSPGALAGGSSDTQYF.

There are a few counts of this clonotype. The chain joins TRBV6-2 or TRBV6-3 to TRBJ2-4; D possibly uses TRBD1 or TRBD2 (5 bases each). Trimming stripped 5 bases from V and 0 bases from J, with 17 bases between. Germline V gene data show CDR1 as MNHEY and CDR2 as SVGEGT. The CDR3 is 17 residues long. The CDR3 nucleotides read TGTGCCAGCAGTAATACCGGGACGTACGTAGCCAAAAACATTCAGTACTTC. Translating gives CASSNTGTYVAKNIQYF.

In nucleotides, the CDR3 is TGTGCCAGCTCACCCGCCAAGGGGGCGTACACTGAAGCTTTCTTT. Amino acid sequence: CASSPAKGAYTEAFF. This chain links TRBV18 with TRBJ1-1, with TRBD1 identical over 7 bases. CDR1 is KGHSH, CDR2 LQKENI, per germline. This CDR3 is built from 15 residues. V gave up 3 bases and J gave up 3 bases; unmatched junction bases: 7.

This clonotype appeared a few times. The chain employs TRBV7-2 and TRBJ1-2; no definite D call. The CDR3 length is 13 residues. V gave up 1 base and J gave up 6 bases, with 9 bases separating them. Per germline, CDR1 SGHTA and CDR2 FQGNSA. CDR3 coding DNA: TGTGCCAGCAGCTTAGAGGTTCTTAATGGCTACACCTTC. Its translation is CASSLEVLNGYTF.

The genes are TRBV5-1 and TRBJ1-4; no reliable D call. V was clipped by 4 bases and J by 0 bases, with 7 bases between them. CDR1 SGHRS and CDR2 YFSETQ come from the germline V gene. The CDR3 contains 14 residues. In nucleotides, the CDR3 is TGCGCCAGCAGCACCACAGCAACTAATGAAAAACTGTTTTTT. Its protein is CASSTTATNEKLFF. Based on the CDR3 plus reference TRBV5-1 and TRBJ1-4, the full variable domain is KAGVTQTPRYLIKTRGQQVTLSCSPISGHRSVSWYQQTPGQGLQFLFEYFSETQRNKGNFPGRFSGRQFSNSRSEMNVSTLELGDSALYLCASSTTATNEKLFFGSGTQLSVL.

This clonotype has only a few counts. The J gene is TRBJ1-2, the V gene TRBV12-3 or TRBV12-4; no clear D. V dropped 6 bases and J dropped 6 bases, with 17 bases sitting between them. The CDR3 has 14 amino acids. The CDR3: CASRPPGGYNGYTF. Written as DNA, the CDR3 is TGTGCCAGCAGGCCCCCGGGAGGTTATAATGGCTACACCTTC.